This T cell receptor (beta chain) emerged from a study of blood T cell repertoires in COVID-19. TCRdb keeps only in-frame clones here, not all; method: immunoSEQ multiplex PCR. The data show about 270,000 clones, with around 89% seen just once and roughly 1.2% held by the top ten. The clonotype was recovered from a woman between 40 and 55 years old with acute COVID-19. The sequenced material came from PBMCs or T cells enriched from blood (not recorded which).

In DNA, the CDR3 is TGTGCCAGTAGTATGACTAGCGGGATCCAAGAGACCCAGTACTTC. This sequence encodes CASSMTSGIQETQYF. V is TRBV19 and J is TRBJ2-5, with TRBD2 identical over 11 bases. The trim removed 3 bases at V and 1 base at J, leaving 1 base unmatched. Germline CDR1 reads LNHDA; CDR2 reads SQIVND (reference sequence). This CDR3 spans 15 amino acids. Using reference TRBV19 and TRBJ2-5 for the parts outside the CDR3, the full variable domain is DGGITQSPKYLFRKEGQNVTLSCEQNLNHDAMYWYRQDPGQGLRLIYYSQIVNDFQKGDIAEGYSVSREKKESFPLTVTSAQKNPTAFYLCASSMTSGIQETQYFGPGTRLLVL.